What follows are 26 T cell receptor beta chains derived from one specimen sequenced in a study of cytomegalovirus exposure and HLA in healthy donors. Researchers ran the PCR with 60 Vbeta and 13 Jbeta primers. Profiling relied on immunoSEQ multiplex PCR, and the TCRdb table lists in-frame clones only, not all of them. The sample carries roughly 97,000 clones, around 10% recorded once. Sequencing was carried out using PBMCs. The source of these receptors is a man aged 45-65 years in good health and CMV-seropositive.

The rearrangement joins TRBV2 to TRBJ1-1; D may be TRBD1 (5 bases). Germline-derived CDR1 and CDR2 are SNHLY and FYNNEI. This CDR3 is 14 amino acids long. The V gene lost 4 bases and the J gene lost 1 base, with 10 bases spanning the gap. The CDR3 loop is CASSAGRSNTEAFF. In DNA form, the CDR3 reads TGTGCCAGCAGTGCAGGGCGCTCGAACACTGAAGCTTTCTTT.

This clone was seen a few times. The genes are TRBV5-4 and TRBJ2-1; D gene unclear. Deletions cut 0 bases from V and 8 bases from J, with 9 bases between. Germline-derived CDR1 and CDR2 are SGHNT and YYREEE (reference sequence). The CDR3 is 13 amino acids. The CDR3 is CASSLALGDEQFF. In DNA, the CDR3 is TGTGCCAGCAGCTTGGCGCTAGGTGATGAGCAGTTCTTC.

DNA of the CDR3: TGCGCCAGCAGCTTGGCCGGGGGCGAGCAGTACTTC. This translates into CASSLAGGEQYF. This chain joins TRBV5-1 and TRBJ2-7, with D possibly TRBD2 on 6 matching bases. Looked up from germline, CDR1 is SGHRS and CDR2 is YFSETQ. This CDR3 comprises 12 residues. V lost 0 bases to trimming and J lost 6 bases, with 7 bases between them.

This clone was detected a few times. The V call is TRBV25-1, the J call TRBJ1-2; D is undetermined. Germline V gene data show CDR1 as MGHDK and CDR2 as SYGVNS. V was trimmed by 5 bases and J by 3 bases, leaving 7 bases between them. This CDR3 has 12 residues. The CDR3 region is CASSPGDYGYTF. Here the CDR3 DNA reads TGTGCCAGCAGTCCAGGTGACTATGGCTACACCTTC.

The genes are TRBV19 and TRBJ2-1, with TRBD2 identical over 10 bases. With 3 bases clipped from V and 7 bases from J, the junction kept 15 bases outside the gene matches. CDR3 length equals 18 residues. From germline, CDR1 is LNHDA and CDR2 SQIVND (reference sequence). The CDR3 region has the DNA TGTGCCAGTAGTATGGTAGCGGGAGGTCCGCAAGGTCGGAATGAGCAGTTCTTC. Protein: CASSMVAGGPQGRNEQFF.

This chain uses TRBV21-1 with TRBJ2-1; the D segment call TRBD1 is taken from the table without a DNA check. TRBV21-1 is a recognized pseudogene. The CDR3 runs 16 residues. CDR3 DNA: TGTGCCAGCAGCAAAGAAGGGGCAGGCCCCTACAATGAGCAGTTCTTC. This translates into CASSKEGAGPYNEQFF.

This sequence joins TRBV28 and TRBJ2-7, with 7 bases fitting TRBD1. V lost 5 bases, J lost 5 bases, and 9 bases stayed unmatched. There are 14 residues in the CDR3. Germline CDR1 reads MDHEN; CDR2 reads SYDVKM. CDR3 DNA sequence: TGTGCCAGCAGTCCCCGGACAGGTCCCAACGAGCAGTACTTC. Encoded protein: CASSPRTGPNEQYF.

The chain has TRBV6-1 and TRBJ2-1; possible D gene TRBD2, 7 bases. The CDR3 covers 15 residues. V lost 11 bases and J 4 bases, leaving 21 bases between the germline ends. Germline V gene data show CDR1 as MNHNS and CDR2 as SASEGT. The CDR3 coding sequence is TGTGCCGGAATAGCGGGTAGGGGGGGGTACAATGAGCAGTTCTTC. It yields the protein CAGIAGRGGYNEQFF.

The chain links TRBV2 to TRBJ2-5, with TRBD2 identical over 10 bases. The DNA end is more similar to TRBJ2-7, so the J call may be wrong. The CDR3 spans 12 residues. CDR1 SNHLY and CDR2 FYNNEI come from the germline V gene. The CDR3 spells CASGTSVYEQYF. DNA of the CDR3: TGTGCCAGTGGGACTAGCGTTTACGAGCAGTACTTC.

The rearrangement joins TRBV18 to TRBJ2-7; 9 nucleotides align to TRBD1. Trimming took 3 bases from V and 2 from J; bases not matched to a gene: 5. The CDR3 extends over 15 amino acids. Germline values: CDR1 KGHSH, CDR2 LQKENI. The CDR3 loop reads CASSPVGQGTYEQYF. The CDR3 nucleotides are TGTGCCAGCTCACCCGTGGGACAGGGAACCTACGAGCAGTACTTC.

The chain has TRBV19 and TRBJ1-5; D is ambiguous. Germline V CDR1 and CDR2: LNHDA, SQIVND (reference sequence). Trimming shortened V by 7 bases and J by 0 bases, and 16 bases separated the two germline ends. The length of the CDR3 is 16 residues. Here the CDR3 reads CASKNRDPYSNQPQHF. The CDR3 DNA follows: TGTGCCAGTAAAAACAGAGACCCATATAGCAATCAGCCCCAGCATTTT.

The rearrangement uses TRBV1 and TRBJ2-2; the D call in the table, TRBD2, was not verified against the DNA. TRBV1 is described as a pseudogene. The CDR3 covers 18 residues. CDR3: CTSSLPWTSGRGVGELFF. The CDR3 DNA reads TGCACCAGCAGCCTCCCCTGGACCAGCGGGAGGGGGGTCGGGGAGCTGTTTTTT.

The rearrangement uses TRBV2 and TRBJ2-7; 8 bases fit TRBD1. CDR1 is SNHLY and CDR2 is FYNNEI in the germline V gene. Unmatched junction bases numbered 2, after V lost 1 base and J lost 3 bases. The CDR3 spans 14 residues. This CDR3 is CASSEGTGYYEQYF. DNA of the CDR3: TGTGCCAGCAGTGAAGGGACAGGGTACTACGAGCAGTACTTC.

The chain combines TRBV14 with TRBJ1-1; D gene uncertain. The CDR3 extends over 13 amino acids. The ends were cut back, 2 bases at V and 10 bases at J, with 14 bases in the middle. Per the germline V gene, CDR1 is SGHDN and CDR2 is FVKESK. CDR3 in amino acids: CASSQNTAGGAFF. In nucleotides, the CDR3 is TGTGCCAGCAGCCAAAACACCGCCGGAGGAGCTTTCTTT.

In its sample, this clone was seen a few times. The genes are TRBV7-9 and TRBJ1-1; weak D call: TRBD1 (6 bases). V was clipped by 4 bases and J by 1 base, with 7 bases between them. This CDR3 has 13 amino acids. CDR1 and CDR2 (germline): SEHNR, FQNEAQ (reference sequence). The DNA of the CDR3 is TGTGCCAGCAGCTGGGGACAGAACACTGAAGCTTTCTTT. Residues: CASSWGQNTEAFF.

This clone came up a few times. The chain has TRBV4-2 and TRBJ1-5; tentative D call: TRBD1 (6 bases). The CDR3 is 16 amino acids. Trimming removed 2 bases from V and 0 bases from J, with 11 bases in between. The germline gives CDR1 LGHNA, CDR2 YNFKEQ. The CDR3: CASSQIWDNSNQPQHF. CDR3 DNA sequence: TGTGCCAGCAGCCAAATATGGGACAATAGCAATCAGCCCCAGCATTTT.

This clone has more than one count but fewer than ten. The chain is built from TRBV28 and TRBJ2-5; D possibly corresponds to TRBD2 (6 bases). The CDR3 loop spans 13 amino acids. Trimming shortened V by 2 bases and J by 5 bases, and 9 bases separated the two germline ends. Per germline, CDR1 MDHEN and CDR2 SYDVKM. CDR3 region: CASSLGGRETQYF. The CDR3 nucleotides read TGTGCCAGCAGTTTAGGAGGGAGGGAGACCCAGTACTTC.

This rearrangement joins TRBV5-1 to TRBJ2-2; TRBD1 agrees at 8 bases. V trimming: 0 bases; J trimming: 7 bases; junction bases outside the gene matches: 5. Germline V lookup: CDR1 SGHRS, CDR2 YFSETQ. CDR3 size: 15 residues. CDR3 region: CASSLGTGTGGELFF. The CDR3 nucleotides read TGCGCCAGCAGCTTGGGGACAGGGACGGGCGGGGAGCTGTTTTTT.

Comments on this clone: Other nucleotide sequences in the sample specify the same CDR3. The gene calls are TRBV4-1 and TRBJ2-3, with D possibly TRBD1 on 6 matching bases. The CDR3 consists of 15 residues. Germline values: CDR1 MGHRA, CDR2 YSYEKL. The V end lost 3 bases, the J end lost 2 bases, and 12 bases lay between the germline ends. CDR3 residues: CASSQPGQDTDTQYF. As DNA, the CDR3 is TGCGCCAGCAGCCAGCCGGGACAAGACACAGATACGCAGTATTTT.

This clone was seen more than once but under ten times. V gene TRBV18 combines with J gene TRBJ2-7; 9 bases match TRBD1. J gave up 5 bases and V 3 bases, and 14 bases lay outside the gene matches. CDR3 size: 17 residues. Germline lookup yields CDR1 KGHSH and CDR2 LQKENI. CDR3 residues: CASSPELRGQGLDEQYF. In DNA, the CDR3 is TGTGCCAGCTCACCGGAGTTGCGGGGACAGGGTTTGGACGAGCAGTACTTC.

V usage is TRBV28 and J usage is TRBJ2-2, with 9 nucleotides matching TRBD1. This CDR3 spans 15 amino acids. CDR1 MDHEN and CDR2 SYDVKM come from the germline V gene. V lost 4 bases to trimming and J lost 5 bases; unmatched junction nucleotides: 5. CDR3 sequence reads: CASSSQGAGTGELFF. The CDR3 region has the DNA TGTGCCAGCAGTTCACAGGGGGCAGGTACCGGGGAGCTGTTTTTT.

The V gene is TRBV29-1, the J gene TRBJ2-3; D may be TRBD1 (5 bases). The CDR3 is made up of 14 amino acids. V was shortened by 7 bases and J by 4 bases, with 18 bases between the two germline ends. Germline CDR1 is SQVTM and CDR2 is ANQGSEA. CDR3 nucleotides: TGCAGCGCCGCAGGGTTAATGGCTCCAGATACGCAGTATTTT. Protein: CSAAGLMAPDTQYF.

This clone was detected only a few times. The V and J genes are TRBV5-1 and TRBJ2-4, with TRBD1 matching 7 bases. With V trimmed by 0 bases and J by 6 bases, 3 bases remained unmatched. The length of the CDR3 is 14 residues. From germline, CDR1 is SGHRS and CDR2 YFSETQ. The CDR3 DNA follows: TGCGCCAGCAGCTTGGAAGGGGGCTCAAACATTCAGTACTTC. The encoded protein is CASSLEGGSNIQYF.

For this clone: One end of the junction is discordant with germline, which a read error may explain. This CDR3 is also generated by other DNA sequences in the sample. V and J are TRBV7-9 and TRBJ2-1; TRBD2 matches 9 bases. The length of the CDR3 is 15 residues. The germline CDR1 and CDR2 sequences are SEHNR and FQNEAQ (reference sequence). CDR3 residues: CASSSRLAAYNEQFF. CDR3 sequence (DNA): TGTGCCAGCAGCTCTAGACTAGCGGCCTACAATGAACAGTTCTTC.

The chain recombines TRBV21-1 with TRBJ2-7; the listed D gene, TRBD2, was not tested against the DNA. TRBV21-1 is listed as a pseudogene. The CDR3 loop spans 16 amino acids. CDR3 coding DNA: TGTGCCAGCAGCAAATGGGGGGCGGGAGGACCTTACGAGCAGTACTTC. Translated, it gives CASSKWGAGGPYEQYF.

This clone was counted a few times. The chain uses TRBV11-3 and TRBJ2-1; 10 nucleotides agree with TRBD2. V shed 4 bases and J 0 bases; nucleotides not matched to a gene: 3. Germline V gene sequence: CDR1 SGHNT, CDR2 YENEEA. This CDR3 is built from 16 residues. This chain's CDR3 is CASSSSSGSSYNEQFF. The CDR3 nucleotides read TGTGCCAGCAGCTCATCTAGCGGGAGCTCCTACAATGAGCAGTTCTTC.